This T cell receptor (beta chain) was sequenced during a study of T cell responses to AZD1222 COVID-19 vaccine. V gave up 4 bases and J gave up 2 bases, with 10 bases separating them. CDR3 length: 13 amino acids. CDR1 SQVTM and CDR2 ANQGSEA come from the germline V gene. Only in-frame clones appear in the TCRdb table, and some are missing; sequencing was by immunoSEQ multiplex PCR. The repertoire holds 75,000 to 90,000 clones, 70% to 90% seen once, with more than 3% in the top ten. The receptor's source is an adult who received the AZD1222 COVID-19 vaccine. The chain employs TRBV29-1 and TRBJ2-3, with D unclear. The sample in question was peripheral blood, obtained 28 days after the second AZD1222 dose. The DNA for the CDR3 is TGCAGCGTTGTGGGCATAGACACAGATACGCAGTATTTT. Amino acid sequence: CSVVGIDTDTQYF.